This section outlines one TCR beta chain sequence together with its context. The sample originates from a study of blood T cell repertoires in COVID-19. Study-wide context: T cells, B-cell-depleted T cells, or PBMCs supplied cDNA or gDNA.

The CDR3 totals 14 residues. CDR1 is SGDLS and CDR2 is YYNGEE in the germline V gene. V dropped 0 bases and J dropped 6 bases, with 12 bases sitting between them. Measured with immunoSEQ multiplex PCR; TCRdb has only the in-frame clones, and not every one. The sample has more than 65,000 clones, approximately 80% seen once. The origin of this receptor is a woman between 45 and 65 years old with acute or convalescent COVID-19. The sample comprised peripheral blood. V is TRBV9 and J is TRBJ2-5; maybe TRBD2 (6 bases). In nucleotides, the CDR3 is TGTGCCAGCAGCGTAGATGAGGGGAGGAAGACCCAGTACTTC. Protein sequence: CASSVDEGRKTQYF.